The rows below give T cell receptor beta chains drawn from one sample of a study of tumor-infiltrating lymphocytes in primary liver carcinoma. TCRdb re-called the multiplex PCR reads through MiXCR, storing one row per CDR3 protein. This sample has about 20,000 distinct CDR3 sequences, with 79% found just once. Input material: liver tumor tissue from sampling region 4. Every receptor here comes from a woman under 40 with primary liver carcinoma and hepatitis B virus infection. Each CDR3 is given with its conserved first and last residue. D genes are given only for firm matches. Some rows have no size entry. The others give once, few or many, or a class for an expanded clone.

>TRBV11-2|once|TRBJ2-3|NA
TGTGCCAGCGGCCGGACGCGACAGAGTAGGGGAGATACGCAGTATTTT
CASGRTRQSRGDTQYF
>TRBV5-1|NA|TRBJ2-7|NA
TGCGCCAGCAGCCTGCGGGCGGACTTTGTTTACGAGCAGTACTTC
CASSLRADFVYEQYF
>TRBV15|NA|TRBJ1-4|NA
TGTGCCACCAGCAGAGATCGAGGTGTACAACTGTTTTTT
CATSRDRGVQLFF
>TRBV11-2|NA|TRBJ2-1|TRBD2
TGTGCCAGCAGCTTAGGTTTTCTAGCGGACTACAATGAGCAGTTCTTC
CASSLGFLADYNEQFF
>TRBV10-3|NA|TRBJ2-5|NA
TGTGCCATCAGTGAGTCGGCTAGCAGACAAGAGACAAAGTACTTC
CAISESASRQETKYF
>TRBV4-1|NA|TRBJ1-5|NA
TGCGCCAGCGACTCACGGACATATATAGAGCCCCAGCATTTT
CASDSRTYIEPQHF
>TRBV11-2|NA|TRBJ1-1|NA
TGTGCCAGCAGCTTCCGGCGTATGAACACTGAAGCTTTCTTT
CASSFRRMNTEAFF
>TRBV4-3|NA|TRBJ2-3|TRBD2
TGCGTCAGCAACCAAGAAGGTCTAGCGGGAGGGCCAAGAGATACGCAGTATTTT
CVSNQEGLAGGPRDTQYF
>TRBV7-9|NA|TRBJ1-2|NA
TGTGCCAGCAGCCCTTGGATAGCCTTCTATCGCTACACCTTC
CASSPWIAFYRYTF
>TRBV28|NA|TRBJ1-4|NA
TGTGCCAGCAGTGGGGCTGGACCTCCCGATGAAAAACTGTTTTTT
CASSGAGPPDEKLFF
>TRBV11-3|few|TRBJ2-1|TRBD2
TGTGCCAGCAGCCGACTAACGGGGGGGCGGTATGAGGAGTTCTTC
CASSRLTGGRYEEFF
>TRBV11-2|NA|TRBJ1-2|NA
TGTGCCAGTACTCAAGGGGTGGGTGGAGGCTACACCTTC
CASTQGVGGGYTF
>TRBV12-3/TRBV12-4|NA|TRBJ2-1|TRBD2
TGTACCAGCAGCCTGTCCAGGACTAGCGGACTCGAGCAGTTCTTC
CTSSLSRTSGLEQFF
>TRBV5-5|NA|TRBJ2-4|NA
TGTACCAGCAACTCCCAGCCGGGACAAGAGTACTTC
CTSNSQPGQEYF
>TRBV7-8|NA|TRBJ2-7|NA
TGTGCCAGCAACTCAGGGGCGAAAGTGAAGTACTTC
CASNSGAKVKYF
>TRBV30|NA|TRBJ2-1|TRBD2
TGTGCCTGGAGCCAAGGGGGGACTAGCGGGAGAAACGAGCAGTTCTTC
CAWSQGGTSGRNEQFF
>TRBV13|NA|TRBJ1-1|NA
TGTGCCAGCAACTTAGCAGGGTTTGGTATTGGGGGCGCTGAAGCTTTCTTT
CASNLAGFGIGGAEAFF
>TRBV5-4|NA|TRBJ2-3|NA
TGTGCCAGTAGCGTAGACGGACACCCTCCACCCACTGTTACGCAGTATTTT
CASSVDGHPPPTVTQYF
>TRBV5-4|NA|TRBJ2-3|NA
TGTGCCAGCAGCGTAGACGGTCACCCTCCATCCGCAGATACGCAGTATTTT
CASSVDGHPPSADTQYF
>TRBV11-2|NA|TRBJ2-7|NA
TGTGCCAACAGCTCATATCCGGGTCCCTACGTCCACTATCAGTACTTC
CANSSYPGPYVHYQYF
>TRBV4-2|few|TRBJ2-3|NA
TGCGCCAGCAACCAACAACCAGAGGGAGGGGCGACAGGGATTACGCAGTATTTT
CASNQQPEGGATGITQYF
>TRBV10-3|NA|TRBJ2-1|NA
TGTGCCATCAGTCCCACGGCGACCCTGGATGAACAATTCTTC
CAISPTATLDEQFF
>TRBV4-3|NA|TRBJ2-1|NA
TGCGCCAGCAGCCAAGGTGCGGGAAACTCCTACAATGAGCAGGTCTTC
CASSQGAGNSYNEQVF
>TRBV11-2|NA|TRBJ2-5|NA
TGTGCCAGCAGCTTTTTGACGACAGCCGCTGAGACCCAGTACTTC
CASSFLTTAAETQYF